This entry lists 20 T cell receptor beta chains sequenced from one sample in a study of blood T cell repertoires in COVID-19. Generated by immunoSEQ multiplex PCR, the TCRdb table keeps only in-frame clones and is missing some. Of 200,000 to 300,000 clones in the sample, about 85% were seen once. Sequenced material: peripheral blood. The receptors here all came from a woman of 80 years or more with acute or convalescent COVID-19.

The chain has TRBV5-4 and TRBJ2-5; tentative D call: TRBD2 (5 bases). This CDR3 is 15 amino acids long. Germline V gives CDR1 SGHNT, CDR2 YYREEE (reference sequence). The V end was cut by 0 bases, the J end by 1 base, with 10 bases between. CDR3 nucleotides: TGTGCCAGCAGCTTGGATTTGGGAGTCCAAGAGACCCAGTACTTC. Translation: CASSLDLGVQETQYF.

As for this clone: Other DNA sequences within the sample encode an identical CDR3. V and J are TRBV5-1 and TRBJ2-7; D is unresolved. The germline gives CDR1 SGHRS, CDR2 YFSETQ. Between the trimmed V and J ends, which lost 3 bases and 3 bases, there was a span of 7 bases. The CDR3 loop spans 12 amino acids. CDR3 loop: CASSSTGYEQYF. The CDR3 coding sequence is TGCGCCAGCAGCTCCACTGGCTACGAGCAGTACTTC.

The CDR3 coding sequence is TGTGCCAGCAGTTTAGCTCGGGGAATTGCAACTAATGAAAAACTGTTTTTT. Protein: CASSLARGIATNEKLFF. The chain links TRBV27 to TRBJ1-4, with D uncertain. Between the trimmed V and J ends, which lost 2 bases and 0 bases, there was a span of 13 bases. The length of the CDR3 is 17 residues. Germline CDR1 and CDR2: MNHEY and SMNVEV (reference sequence).

This rearrangement joins TRBV5-1 to TRBJ2-4; TRBD1 might be the D (6 bases). The CDR3 loop spans 15 amino acids. Germline CDR1 is SGHRS and CDR2 is YFSETQ. Trimming took 0 bases from V and 1 from J, leaving 8 bases between them. The CDR3 coding sequence is TGCGCCAGCAGCTTGGACAGGGATGCCAAAAACATTCAGTACTTC. Residues: CASSLDRDAKNIQYF.

This clone is a singleton in its sample. The genes are TRBV19 and TRBJ1-2, with D perhaps TRBD1 (5 bases). CDR3 size: 16 residues. The germline V gene has CDR1 LNHDA and CDR2 SQIVND (reference sequence). Trimming removed 0 bases from V and 7 bases from J, with 18 bases in between. Written as DNA, the CDR3 is TGTGCCAGTAGTATAGAGCCTCGGGCCAGGGAACGTGGCTACACCTTC. Translated: CASSIEPRARERGYTF.

The chain couples TRBV6-1 to TRBJ1-1; TRBD1 aligns across 8 bases. Germline CDR1 and CDR2: MNHNS and SASEGT. J was trimmed by 8 bases and V by 2 bases; bases with no gene match: 4. There are 13 residues in the CDR3. Here the CDR3 reads CASSESWDREAFF. The CDR3 DNA follows: TGTGCCAGCAGTGAAAGTTGGGACAGGGAAGCTTTCTTT.

This clone was detected once. This chain connects TRBV21-1 to TRBJ2-2; TRBD1, the D gene given by the table, was not confirmed from the DNA. TRBV21-1 is recorded as a pseudogene. The CDR3 sequence is 15 residues long. In nucleotides, the CDR3 is TGTGCCAGCAGCATGGGACAGACGAACACCGGGGAGCTGTTTTTT. Translating gives CASSMGQTNTGELFF.

This clone was seen just once. V usage is TRBV28 and J usage is TRBJ1-3, with D perhaps TRBD1 (5 bases). The germline V gene encodes CDR1 MDHEN and CDR2 SYDVKM. CDR3 size: 15 residues. Trimming took off 6 bases at V and 3 bases at J, with 15 bases between the two ends. The DNA for the CDR3 is TGTGCCAGCAGGTGGCTTCAGGGTTATGGAAACACCATATATTTT. This sequence encodes CASRWLQGYGNTIYF.

This clone came up once. This chain links TRBV2 with TRBJ2-7, with D perhaps TRBD1 (5 bases). Germline V gene lookup returns CDR1 SNHLY and CDR2 FYNNEI. This CDR3 contains 15 residues. V was pared by 7 bases and J by 2 bases, with 18 bases between. The chain's CDR3 is CASTTMGSGPYEQYF. The CDR3, as DNA: TGTGCCAGCACCACCATGGGGTCAGGGCCCTACGAGCAGTACTTC.

The J gene is TRBJ1-4, the V gene TRBV19; unclear D gene. V was pared by 3 bases and J by 8 bases, with 16 bases between. The CDR3 sequence is 15 residues long. Germline CDR1 and CDR2: LNHDA and SQIVND (reference sequence). The CDR3 here is CASSIPGGLVEKLFF. DNA for the CDR3: TGTGCCAGTAGTATCCCCGGAGGGTTGGTGGAAAAACTGTTTTTT.

This clone was observed a handful of times. The V call is TRBV6-5, the J call TRBJ1-2; 8 positions agree with TRBD1. The junction had 4 bases not matched to a gene; V was cut back by 0 bases and J by 4 bases. CDR1 is MNHEY and CDR2 is SVGAGI in the germline V gene. This CDR3 region has 15 residues. CDR3 residues: CASSYSRQGLYGYTF. Here the CDR3 DNA reads TGTGCCAGCAGTTACTCGAGACAGGGGCTCTATGGCTACACCTTC.

This sequence joins TRBV6-1 and TRBJ2-3; possibly TRBD1 for D (6 bases). Trimming left V 1 base short and J 6 bases short, with 11 bases between. This CDR3 is 14 amino acids long. The germline V gene has CDR1 MNHNS and CDR2 SASEGT. The CDR3 nucleotides read TGTGCCAGCAGTGAAGTTAGGGGGACGGATACGCAGTATTTT. Translating it yields CASSEVRGTDTQYF.

The chain recombines TRBV7-9 with TRBJ2-3; 7 nucleotides agree with TRBD2. The germline V gene has CDR1 SEHNR and CDR2 FQNEAQ (reference sequence). Unmatched junction bases numbered 3, after V lost 5 bases and J lost 1 base. CDR3 length: 14 amino acids. CDR3 coding DNA: TGTGCCAGCAGCCCAAGCGGGGGCACAGATACGCAGTATTTT. Its protein is CASSPSGGTDTQYF.

V and J are TRBV5-6 and TRBJ2-5, with D possibly TRBD1 on 6 matching bases. Germline CDR1 SGHDT, CDR2 YYEEEE. This CDR3 contains 14 residues. Trimming pared 4 bases from V and 5 bases from J, leaving 15 bases between. CDR3 bases: TGTGCCAGCAGCCGGGGAACAGGGTACGAGACCCAGTACTTC. Translation gives CASSRGTGYETQYF. The full variable domain, with the rest looked up from reference TRBV5-6 and TRBJ2-5, is DAGVTQSPTHLIKTRGQQVTLRCSPKSGHDTVSWYQQALGQGPQFIFQYYEEEERQRGNFPDRFSGHQFPNYSSELNVNALLLGDSALYLCASSRGTGYETQYFGPGTRLLVL.

The chain is built from TRBV12-3 or TRBV12-4 and TRBJ2-1, with 8 positions matching TRBD2. V lost 6 bases and J lost 10; bases outside the gene matches: 5. The CDR3 length is 12 residues. The DNA for the CDR3 is TGTGCCAGCAGACCTCCGGGGGGGGAGCAGTTCTTC. Encoded protein: CASRPPGGEQFF.

This chain uses TRBV27 with TRBJ1-6; D not certain. Germline V gives CDR1 MNHEY, CDR2 SMNVEV (reference sequence). V dropped 6 bases and J dropped 8 bases, with 17 bases sitting between them. The CDR3 loop spans 15 amino acids. CDR3: CASRSWEGGDSPLHF. The CDR3 DNA reads as TGTGCCAGCAGATCATGGGAGGGCGGTGATTCACCCCTCCACTTT.

The chain carries TRBV14 and TRBJ2-7; D is ambiguous. The CDR3 is 15 amino acids. Looked up from germline, CDR1 is SGHDN and CDR2 is FVKESK. Trimming took 0 bases from V and 4 from J, leaving 13 bases between them. The CDR3 nucleotides are TGTGCCAGCAGCCAAGACTCAGCTAGACGATACGAGCAGTACTTC. It specifies CASSQDSARRYEQYF.

This chain uses TRBV7-9 with TRBJ1-3; 7 bases are a match to TRBD1. J gave up 4 bases and V 6 bases, and 9 bases lay outside the gene matches. The CDR3 is 15 amino acids. Per the germline V gene, CDR1 is SEHNR and CDR2 is FQNEAQ (reference sequence). The CDR3 DNA follows: TGTGCCAGCAGACCTCGACAGGGATCAGGAAACACCATATATTTT. This sequence encodes CASRPRQGSGNTIYF.

The genes are TRBV5-1 and TRBJ1-1; 8 bases align to TRBD1. There are 14 residues in the CDR3. CDR1 and CDR2 (germline): SGHRS, YFSETQ. V was pared by 2 bases and J by 4 bases, with 4 bases of the junction left unmatched. Written as DNA, the CDR3 is TGCGCCAGCAGCTTAGGGACAGGTACCACTGAAGCTTTCTTT. It yields the protein CASSLGTGTTEAFF. Variable domain in full (rest from reference TRBV5-1 and TRBJ1-1): KAGVTQTPRYLIKTRGQQVTLSCSPISGHRSVSWYQQTPGQGLQFLFEYFSETQRNKGNFPGRFSGRQFSNSRSEMNVSTLELGDSALYLCASSLGTGTTEAFFGQGTRLTVV.

This chain links TRBV3-1 (or the pseudogene TRBV3-2) with TRBJ2-3; D uncertain. Trimming shortened V by 3 bases and J by 1 base, and 2 bases separated the two germline ends. This CDR3 has 12 amino acids. Germline assignment: CDR1 LGHDT and CDR2 YNNKEL (reference sequence). CDR3 sequence reads: CASSHGTDTQYF. The CDR3 DNA sequence: TGTGCCAGCAGCCACGGCACAGATACGCAGTATTTT.